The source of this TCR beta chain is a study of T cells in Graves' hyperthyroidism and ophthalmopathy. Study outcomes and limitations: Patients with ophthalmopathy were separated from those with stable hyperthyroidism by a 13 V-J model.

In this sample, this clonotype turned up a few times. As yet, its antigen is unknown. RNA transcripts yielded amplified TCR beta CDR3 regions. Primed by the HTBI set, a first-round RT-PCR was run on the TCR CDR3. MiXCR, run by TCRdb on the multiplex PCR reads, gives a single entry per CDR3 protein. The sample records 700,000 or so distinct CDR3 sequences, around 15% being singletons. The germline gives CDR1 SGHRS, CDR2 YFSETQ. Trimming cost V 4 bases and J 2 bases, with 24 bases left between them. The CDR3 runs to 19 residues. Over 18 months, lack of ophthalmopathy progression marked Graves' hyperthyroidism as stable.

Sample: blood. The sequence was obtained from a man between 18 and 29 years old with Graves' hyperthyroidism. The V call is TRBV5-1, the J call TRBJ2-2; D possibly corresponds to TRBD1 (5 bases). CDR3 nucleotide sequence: TGCGCCAGCAGCGGAATGTCCGGGCTACACACAGGAAACACCGGGGAGCTGTTTTTT. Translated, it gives CASSGMSGLHTGNTGELFF. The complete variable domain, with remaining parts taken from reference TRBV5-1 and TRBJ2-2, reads KAGVTQTPRYLIKTRGQQVTLSCSPISGHRSVSWYQQTPGQGLQFLFEYFSETQRNKGNFPGRFSGRQFSNSRSEMNVSTLELGDSALYLCASSGMSGLHTGNTGELFFGEGSRLTVL.